The entry below describes one T cell receptor (beta chain). The antigen is unknown. UMIs that had a 6-nucleotide sample barcode were put in using template switching. TCRdb re-called the 5' RACE reads, yielding one record per CDR3 amino acid sequence without DNA. Its table lists around 150,000 distinct CDR3 sequences. Whole-blood total RNA was extracted without T cell sorting. The data belong to a study of monozygotic twins with inflammatory bowel disease. The germline gives CDR1 SGHRS, CDR2 YFSETQ. The CDR3 has 16 residues. Broader study findings: Extra variability in the repertoires of patients may have come from differing immunosuppressive treatments.

This sequence originates from a human donor with ulcerative colitis or Crohn's disease, or a healthy co-twin of an affected twin (not recorded which). The sample comprised blood. The chain uses TRBV5-1 and TRBJ1-5; lacking DNA, the TRBD1 call made by TCRdb goes unchecked. The CDR3 protein is CASSLGGTGVNQPQHF.